This T cell receptor beta chain was identified in a study of shared clonotypes between healthy human individuals. Produced via immunoSEQ multiplex PCR; TCRdb's table is partial and in-frame only. The repertoire holds hundreds of thousands of clones, with approximately 79% as singletons. The CDR3 is made up of 11 amino acids. V was trimmed by 4 bases and J by 7 bases, leaving 8 bases between them. Germline V CDR1 and CDR2: ENHRY, SYGVKD. The sequence came from a woman between 25 and 40 years old in good health. The material sequenced was memory CD4+ T cells sorted from blood. Subset in this sample: CD45RA-negative fraction. This chain uses TRBV10-3 with TRBJ2-7, with a possible D match to TRBD2 (6 bases). CDR3 amino acids: CAISGEVEQYF. The CDR3 DNA reads as TGTGCCATCAGTGGGGAGGTGGAGCAGTACTTC.